A single T cell receptor (beta chain) is shown here with its context. The antigen is not known. MiXCR, run by TCRdb on the reads, gives a single entry per CDR3 protein. In the table there are 250,000 to 300,000 distinct CDR3 sequences, about 20% of which are singletons. The V segment lost 6 bases and the J segment 4 bases; nucleotides outside the gene matches: 8. The CDR3 length is 16 residues. The sample belongs to a study of T cell repertoires in cytomegalovirus infection. Background on the study: An indication of both CMV infection and matching HLA type came from public TCR beta signatures.

The study, taken as a whole, reports: Individuals carrying CMV plus the relevant HLA were identified by cumulative frequency of public TCR beta families. HLA-C-restricted, CMV-specific TCR beta clonotypes were dominant ex vivo.

This sequence joins TRBV12-3 or TRBV12-4 and TRBJ2-5; 13 positions agree with TRBD2. The TCR comes from a human donor in good health (CMV status not recorded). Some clones in this sample may be carry-over from other donors' samples. Specimen: cultured PBMCs, collected from culture after CMV antigen stimulation. The CDR3: CASSTLAGGPRETQYF. DNA for the CDR3: TGTGCCAGCAGCACACTAGCGGGAGGGCCCCGAGAGACCCAGTACTTC.